The next 19 T cell receptor beta chains were all read from a single sample in a study of CD8 T cells in ankylosing spondylitis. No antigen is known for these receptors. Study outcomes and limitations: In ankylosing spondylitis blood, a motif of roughly 8 highly homologous TCR beta variants appeared characteristic.

Using its own MiXCR run on the 5' RACE reads, TCRdb lists one record per CDR3 protein. The sample consists of 350,000 to 550,000 distinct CDR3 sequences, more than 25% of them appearing once. The sequencing sample was made of blood, either unsorted or a sorted T cell fraction (not recorded which). These receptors originate from a male donor with ankylosing spondylitis.

This clonotype was seen a few times. The CDR3 nucleotides are TGTGCCAGCAGCCACGTAGGGGGCAGCCCCATCTACACCTTC. This encodes CASSHVGGSPIYTF. This chain joins TRBV3-1 and TRBJ1-2; 7 positions match TRBD1. With 3 bases clipped from V and 10 bases from J, the junction kept 11 bases outside the gene matches. Germline lookup yields CDR1 LGHDT and CDR2 YNNKEL (reference sequence). The CDR3 covers 14 residues.

The chain recombines TRBV7-8 with TRBJ1-6, with a tentative D call TRBD1 (6 bases). V gave up 1 base and J gave up 8 bases, with 18 bases separating them. Germline V gives CDR1 SGHVS, CDR2 FQNEAQ. The CDR3 sequence is 17 residues long. The CDR3 DNA reads as TGTGCCAGCAGCTTAGGCCCGGGCAGGGGAAGTCATTCACCCCTCCACTTT. Residues: CASSLGPGRGSHSPLHF.

The V and J genes are TRBV6-2 or TRBV6-3 and TRBJ1-4; no firm D call. CDR1 MNHEY and CDR2 SVGEGT come from the germline V gene. With 6 bases removed from V and 11 bases from J, the gap between germline ends came to 16 bases. This CDR3 comprises 13 residues. The CDR3 loop reads CASSTGEPRKLFF. CDR3 in DNA: TGTGCCAGCAGCACCGGTGAGCCGCGGAAACTGTTTTTT.

J is TRBJ2-1 and V is TRBV20-1, with D tentatively TRBD1 (6 bases). V lost 1 base and J lost 8, with 15 bases in between. Germline V CDR1 and CDR2: DFQATT, SNEGSKA (reference sequence). The CDR3 totals 14 residues. The CDR3: CSARVGAGVDEQFF. CDR3 bases: TGCAGTGCTAGAGTCGGGGCAGGGGTCGATGAGCAGTTCTTC.

This rearrangement joins TRBV20-1 to TRBJ2-1, with 7 bases matching TRBD2. This CDR3 comprises 20 residues. Germline V gives CDR1 DFQATT, CDR2 SNEGSKA (reference sequence). V trimming: 1 base; J trimming: 4 bases; junction bases outside the gene matches: 22. CDR3 amino acids: CSARGIPAGREPLPYNEQFF. The DNA for the CDR3 is TGCAGTGCTAGAGGTATACCGGCGGGGCGGGAGCCCCTTCCGTACAATGAGCAGTTCTTC.

Only a few counts were recorded for this clonotype. The chain uses TRBV2 and TRBJ1-1, with D possibly matching TRBD1 (5 bases). CDR1 SNHLY and CDR2 FYNNEI come from the germline V gene. V was trimmed by 7 bases and J by 3 bases, leaving 18 bases between them. The CDR3 totals 15 residues. The CDR3 loop reads CASINGGGIDTEAFF. The CDR3 region has the DNA TGTGCCAGCATTAACGGTGGGGGGATTGACACTGAAGCTTTCTTT.

This clonotype turned up a few times. As DNA, the CDR3 is TGTGCCTGGAGTGTAGGGTTAGCGGGAGTCAATGAGCAGTTCTTC. This sequence encodes CAWSVGLAGVNEQFF. This rearrangement joins TRBV30 to TRBJ2-1; 9 bases are a match to TRBD2. Germline CDR1 GTSNPN, CDR2 SVGIG (reference sequence). J was trimmed by 6 bases and V by 0 bases; bases with no gene match: 6. The CDR3 is 15 residues long.

A few counts support this clonotype. V gene TRBV12-3 or TRBV12-4 combines with J gene TRBJ2-1, with 8 nucleotides matching TRBD2. This CDR3 has 13 amino acids. V shed 5 bases and J 8 bases; nucleotides not matched to a gene: 5. CDR3 sequence reads: CASSSGSEDEQFF. CDR3 coding DNA: TGTGCCAGCAGTAGCGGGAGTGAGGATGAGCAGTTCTTC.

This clonotype appeared many times. This chain connects TRBV25-1 to TRBJ2-3; 7 positions match TRBD2. The V gene's germline CDR1 is MGHDK and CDR2 SYGVNS. V was pared by 0 bases and J by 2 bases, with 8 bases of the junction left unmatched. This CDR3 region has 17 residues. CDR3 sequence (DNA): TGTGCCAGCAGTGAATATATGCGCGGGAGAACCACAGATACGCAGTATTTT. It specifies CASSEYMRGRTTDTQYF.

V gene TRBV4-2 combines with J gene TRBJ2-1, with 7 bases aligning to TRBD2. V trimming: 1 base; J trimming: 5 bases; junction bases outside the gene matches: 5. CDR3 length: 15 amino acids. Per the germline V gene, CDR1 is LGHNA and CDR2 is YNFKEQ. DNA for the CDR3: TGTGCCAGCAGCCAAGGTCTAGCGGTCAACAATGAGCAGTTCTTC. Its protein is CASSQGLAVNNEQFF.

This chain links TRBV20-1 with TRBJ2-1; 9 positions agree with TRBD2. Trimming removed 2 bases from V and 7 bases from J; junction bases left unmatched: 12. CDR3 length equals 16 residues. The V gene's germline CDR1 is DFQATT and CDR2 SNEGSKA (reference sequence). CDR3 region: CSARPGLAGLFNEQFF. CDR3 coding DNA: TGCAGTGCTAGACCCGGGCTAGCGGGACTGTTTAATGAGCAGTTCTTC.

The V gene is TRBV5-1, the J gene TRBJ2-4; 8 bases align to TRBD1. V trimming: 1 base; J trimming: 0 bases; junction bases outside the gene matches: 9. This CDR3 is 18 amino acids long. Germline values: CDR1 SGHRS, CDR2 YFSETQ. The CDR3: CASSLPIQGAGAKNIQYF. The CDR3 DNA reads as TGCGCCAGCAGCTTGCCAATTCAGGGGGCCGGAGCCAAAAACATTCAGTACTTC.

The rearrangement links TRBV7-2 to TRBJ2-7; a possible D gene is TRBD2 (7 bases). Germline-derived CDR1 and CDR2 are SGHTA and FQGNSA. This CDR3 contains 15 residues. Trimming pared 5 bases from V and 6 bases from J, leaving 20 bases between. This chain's CDR3 is CASSLQAGAWREQYF. In DNA, the CDR3 is TGTGCCAGCAGCCTTCAGGCGGGGGCCTGGCGCGAGCAGTACTTC. Supplemented by reference TRBV7-2 and TRBJ2-7, the full variable domain reads GAGVSQSPSNKVTEKGKDVELRCDPISGHTALYWYRQSLGQGLEFLIYFQGNSAPDKSGLPSDRFSAERTGGSVSTLTIQRTQQEDSAVYLCASSLQAGAWREQYFGPGTRLTVT.

In this sample, this clonotype turned up a few times. The chain couples TRBV5-6 to TRBJ1-5; 8 nucleotides match TRBD1. The V segment lost 0 bases and the J segment 7 bases; nucleotides outside the gene matches: 9. This CDR3 has 16 amino acids. Germline CDR1 is SGHDT and CDR2 is YYEEEE. CDR3 protein: CASSLGDRGTGQPQHF. The CDR3 coding sequence is TGTGCCAGCAGCTTGGGCGACAGGGGTACAGGACAGCCCCAGCATTTT.

The gene calls are TRBV3-1 and TRBJ2-5; no reliable D call. Germline-derived CDR1 and CDR2 are LGHDT and YNNKEL (reference sequence). V was shortened by 5 bases and J by 5 bases, with 9 bases between the two germline ends. This CDR3 spans 12 amino acids. The DNA for the CDR3 is TGTGCCAGCAGCGCGATCTACGAGACCCAGTACTTC. Its translation is CASSAIYETQYF.

This clonotype was observed many times. This chain connects TRBV12-3 or TRBV12-4 to TRBJ2-1, with D perhaps given as TRBD1 or TRBD2 (6 bases each). The CDR3 spans 13 residues. Trimming took off 4 bases at V and 10 bases at J, with 14 bases between the two ends. The CDR3 is CASSYSHGGEQFF. The CDR3 DNA sequence: TGTGCCAGCAGTTACAGCCACGGGGGCGAGCAGTTCTTC.

This clonotype has just a few counts. The genes are TRBV5-1 and TRBJ2-1; D not certain. The CDR3 has 15 amino acids. V was pared by 0 bases and J by 1 base, with 8 bases between. The germline V gene has CDR1 SGHRS and CDR2 YFSETQ. The CDR3, as DNA: TGCGCCAGCAGCTTGGTGGGGAATTCCTACAATGAGCAGTTCTTC. Translation gives CASSLVGNSYNEQFF.

CDR3 coding DNA: TGTGCCACCAGTGAACATAGAGACACCGGGGAGCTGTTTTTT. Translated, it gives CATSEHRDTGELFF. The V and J genes are TRBV24-1 and TRBJ2-2; D is ambiguous. Trimming shortened V by 4 bases and J by 3 bases, and 8 bases separated the two germline ends. Germline-derived CDR1 and CDR2 are KGHDR and SFDVKD. There are 14 residues in the CDR3.

The chain joins TRBV4-1 to TRBJ1-5; no clear D. Trimming removed 0 bases from V and 2 bases from J, with 8 bases in between. This CDR3 has 15 residues. Germline CDR1 MGHRA, CDR2 YSYEKL. The CDR3 DNA sequence: TGCGCCAGCAGCCAAGAGGCTGCAGGCAATCAGCCCCAGCATTTT. It translates to CASSQEAAGNQPQHF.